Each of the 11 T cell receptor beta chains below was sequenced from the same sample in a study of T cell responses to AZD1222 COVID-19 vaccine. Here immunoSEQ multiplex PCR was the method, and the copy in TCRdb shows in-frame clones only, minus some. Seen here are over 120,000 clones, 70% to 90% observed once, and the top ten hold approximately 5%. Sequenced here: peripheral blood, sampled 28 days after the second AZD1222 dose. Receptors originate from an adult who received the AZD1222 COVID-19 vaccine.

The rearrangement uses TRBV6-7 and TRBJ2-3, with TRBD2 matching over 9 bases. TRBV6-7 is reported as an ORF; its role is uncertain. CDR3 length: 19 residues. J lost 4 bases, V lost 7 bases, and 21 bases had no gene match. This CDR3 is CASTPAGGGRGNRPDTQYF. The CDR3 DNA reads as TGTGCCAGCACCCCCGCGGGGGGCGGGAGGGGAAACAGGCCAGATACGCAGTATTTT.

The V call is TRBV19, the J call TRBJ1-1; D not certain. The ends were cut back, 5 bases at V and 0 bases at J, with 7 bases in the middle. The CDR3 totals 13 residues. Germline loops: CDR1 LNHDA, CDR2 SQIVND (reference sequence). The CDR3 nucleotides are TGTGCCAGTAGTCATGGACTGAACACTGAAGCTTTCTTT. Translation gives CASSHGLNTEAFF.

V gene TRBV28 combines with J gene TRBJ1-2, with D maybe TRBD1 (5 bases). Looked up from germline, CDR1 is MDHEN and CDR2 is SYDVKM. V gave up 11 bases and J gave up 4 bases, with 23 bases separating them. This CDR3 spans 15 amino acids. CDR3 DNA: TGTGCCTGGCGACGGGGCGGTAGGAGTTCCTATGGCTACACCTTC. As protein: CAWRRGGRSSYGYTF.

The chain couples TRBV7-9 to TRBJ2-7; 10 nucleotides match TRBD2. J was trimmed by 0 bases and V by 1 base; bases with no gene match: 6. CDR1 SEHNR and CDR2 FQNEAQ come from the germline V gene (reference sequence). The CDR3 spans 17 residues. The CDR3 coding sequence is TGTGCCAGCAGCTTAGGAACTAGCGGGACATACTCCTACGAGCAGTACTTC. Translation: CASSLGTSGTYSYEQYF.

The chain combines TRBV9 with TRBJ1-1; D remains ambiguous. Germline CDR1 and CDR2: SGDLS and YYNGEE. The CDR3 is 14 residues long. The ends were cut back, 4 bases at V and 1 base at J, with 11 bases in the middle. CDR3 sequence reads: CASSPLGGNTEAFF. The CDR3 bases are TGTGCCAGCAGCCCCCTTGGAGGGAACACTGAAGCTTTCTTT.

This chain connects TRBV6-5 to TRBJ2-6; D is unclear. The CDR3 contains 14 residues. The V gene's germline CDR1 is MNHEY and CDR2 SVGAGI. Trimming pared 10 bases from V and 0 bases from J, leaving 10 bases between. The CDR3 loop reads CATGPTSGANVLTF. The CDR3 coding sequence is TGTGCCACAGGCCCAACCTCTGGGGCCAACGTCCTGACTTTC.

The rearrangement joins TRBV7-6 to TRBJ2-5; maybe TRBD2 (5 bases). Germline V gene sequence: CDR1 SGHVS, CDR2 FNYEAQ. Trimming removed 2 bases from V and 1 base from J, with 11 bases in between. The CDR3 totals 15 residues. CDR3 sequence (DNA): TGTGCCAGCAGCTTACGTGCAGCGGTCCAAGAGACCCAGTACTTC. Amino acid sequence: CASSLRAAVQETQYF.

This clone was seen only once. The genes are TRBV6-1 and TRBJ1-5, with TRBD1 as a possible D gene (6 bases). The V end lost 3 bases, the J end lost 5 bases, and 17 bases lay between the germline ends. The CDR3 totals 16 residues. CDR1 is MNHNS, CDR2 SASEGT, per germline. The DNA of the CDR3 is TGTGCCAGCAGTGAGAGAGGGCTGAGGACAGATCAGCCCCAGCATTTT. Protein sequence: CASSERGLRTDQPQHF.

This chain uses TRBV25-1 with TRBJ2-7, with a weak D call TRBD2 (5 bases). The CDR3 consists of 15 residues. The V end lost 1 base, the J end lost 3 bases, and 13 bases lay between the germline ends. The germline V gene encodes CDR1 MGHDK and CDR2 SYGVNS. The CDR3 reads CASSELGAADYEQYF. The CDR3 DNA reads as TGTGCCAGCAGTGAATTGGGTGCAGCGGACTACGAGCAGTACTTC.

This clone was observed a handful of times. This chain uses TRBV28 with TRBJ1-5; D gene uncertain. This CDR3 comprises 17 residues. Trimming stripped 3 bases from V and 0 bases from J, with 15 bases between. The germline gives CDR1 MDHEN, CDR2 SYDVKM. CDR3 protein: CASSFIEDLYSNQPQHF. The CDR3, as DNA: TGTGCCAGCAGTTTTATCGAGGATCTTTATAGCAATCAGCCCCAGCATTTT. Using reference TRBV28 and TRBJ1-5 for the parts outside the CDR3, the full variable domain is DVKVTQSSRYLVKRTGEKVFLECVQDMDHENMFWYRQDPGLGLRLIYFSYDVKMKEKGDIPEGYSVSREKKERFSLILESASTNQTSMYLCASSFIEDLYSNQPQHFGDGTRLSIL.

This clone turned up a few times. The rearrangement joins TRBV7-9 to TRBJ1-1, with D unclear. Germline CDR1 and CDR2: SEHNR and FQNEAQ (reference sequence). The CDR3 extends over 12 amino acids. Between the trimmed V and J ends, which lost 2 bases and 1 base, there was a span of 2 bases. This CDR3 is CASSLQNTEAFF. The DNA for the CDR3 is TGTGCCAGCAGCTTACAGAACACTGAAGCTTTCTTT.